The sequence of this T cell receptor beta chain was determined in a study of shared clonotypes between healthy human individuals. The sorted-subset replicate PCRs were given about 200 ng DNA, which is approximately 30,000 T cell genomes. The method was immunoSEQ multiplex PCR; TCRdb's version includes in-frame clones alone and lacks a portion of them. The repertoire consists of roughly 1,500,000 clones, with around 98% occurring once and the leading ten covering around 0.47%. This CDR3 spans 11 amino acids. The J segment lost 11 bases and the V segment lost 8 bases, leaving 6 bases of the junction unmatched. The germline gives CDR1 MNHEY, CDR2 SMNVEV (reference sequence).

J is TRBJ2-1 and V is TRBV27; 7 positions agree with TRBD2. The sample taken for sequencing was naive CD4+ T cells sorted from blood. The subset: CD45RA+ positively selected. This TCR was sampled from a man aged 25 to 45 in good health. The CDR3 spells CASVRGTKQFF. The CDR3 region has the DNA TGTGCCAGCGTACGTGGGACTAAGCAGTTCTTC.